This record covers a single T cell receptor beta chain. This clone occurred a few times. Its target antigen remains unknown. Per-base quality was not reported, and no clone a single base away is much larger than it. The label giving this sample's time point can be read as: progressive disease on ibrutinib. For TCR beta library preparation, 1.5 to 2 micrograms of genomic DNA was extracted from cryopreserved PBMCs. High-throughput TCR beta sequencing was performed on longitudinal blood samples from CLL patients receiving ibrutinib monotherapy. The patients were enrolled in a single-center, open-label phase 2 trial of ibrutinib monotherapy. This sample is part of a study of cytotoxic CD8 clonotypes in ibrutinib-treated CLL (TCRdb year 2021). General notes on the study: The cohort had around twelve relapsed/refractory and under 16 treatment-naive patients; fewer than 18 were IGHV unmutated. Partial responses were observed in roughly 24 patients and complete responses in 2; after a median follow-up of 68 months, remission was maintained in roughly 15 patients and progression was observed in 12. Response samples were obtained after a median of 12 months of treatment, with a range of about 6 to 36 months. Of the 90 or so participants in the trial, 25 to 30 had longitudinal samples available. On average, each sample had approximately 280,000 productive templates and roughly 95,000 productive rearrangements. Cryopreserved peripheral blood mononuclear cells were collected before treatment, at response, and at either disease progression or sustained remission. Patients were still on ibrutinib when every remission and progressive disease sample was collected.

Results the study describes overall, beyond this receptor: Public clonotypes were found to be uncommon and were observed to contract or remain stable during treatment; the increase in clonality was shown to reflect expansion of private clonotypes at ibrutinib response. Sampling times were not matched between sustained-remission and progressing patients, and lymph node repertoires were not studied. An increase in clonality was observed at ibrutinib response, with clonality remaining stable during sustained remission and falling back toward baseline at progression. Baseline clonality exceeded that of age-matched healthy donors and correlated strongly with circulating CD8+ T-cell counts.

A MiSeq instrument was used for deep resolution sequencing, which targeted depths ranging from 1 in 1 million up to 1 in 200,000 T cells, with coverage averaging 10x for each clonotype. The immunoSEQ hsTCRB Kit was used to generate the TCR beta libraries. In the paper's pipeline: Data were analyzed with ImmunoSEQ Data Assistant and ImmunoSEQ Analyzer, with V, D and J genes assigned per IMGT definitions. Clonality was computed as one minus normalized Shannon entropy of productive rearrangement frequencies, ranging from 0 to 1. Only overrepresented clonotypes making up at least 0.05% of each patient's repertoire were included in the public clonotype analysis. About a dozen repertoires from age-matched healthy donors, obtained from immuneACCESS, served as clonality controls. The source is immuneACCESS, and TCRdb retained only in-frame sequences with V and J called. Part of the clones is not carried over; for the studies checked, unresolved V genes explain less than half of this, and the remainder is unexplained. V and J calls and clone size are copied from that table; D and trimming were computed from the DNA. This sample holds about 39,000 clones; about 70% were observed only once. More than 6% of the sample belongs to the ten largest clones.

This receptor was identified in a human donor with chronic lymphocytic leukemia. The sample in question was PBMCs, obtained at disease progression, from a patient treated with ibrutinib.

The CDR3 amino acid sequence is: CAIAVGGVDSGANVLTF. The DNA reads as follows: TGTGCCATTGCAGTTGGGGGTGTAGACTCTGGGGCCAACGTCCTGACTTTC. Rearrangement joined TRBV10-3 to TRBJ2-6; the D gene is possibly TRBD1 or TRBD2, with 5 bases matching each. The germline ends are 18 bases apart after V is trimmed by 9 bases and J by 0 bases. Based on the germline V gene, the CDR1 and CDR2 sequences are ENHRY and SYGVKD. Taken from cysteine to phenylalanine, the CDR3 has 17 residues. The only DNA kept is the CDR3, 51 bases in frame from the first base.